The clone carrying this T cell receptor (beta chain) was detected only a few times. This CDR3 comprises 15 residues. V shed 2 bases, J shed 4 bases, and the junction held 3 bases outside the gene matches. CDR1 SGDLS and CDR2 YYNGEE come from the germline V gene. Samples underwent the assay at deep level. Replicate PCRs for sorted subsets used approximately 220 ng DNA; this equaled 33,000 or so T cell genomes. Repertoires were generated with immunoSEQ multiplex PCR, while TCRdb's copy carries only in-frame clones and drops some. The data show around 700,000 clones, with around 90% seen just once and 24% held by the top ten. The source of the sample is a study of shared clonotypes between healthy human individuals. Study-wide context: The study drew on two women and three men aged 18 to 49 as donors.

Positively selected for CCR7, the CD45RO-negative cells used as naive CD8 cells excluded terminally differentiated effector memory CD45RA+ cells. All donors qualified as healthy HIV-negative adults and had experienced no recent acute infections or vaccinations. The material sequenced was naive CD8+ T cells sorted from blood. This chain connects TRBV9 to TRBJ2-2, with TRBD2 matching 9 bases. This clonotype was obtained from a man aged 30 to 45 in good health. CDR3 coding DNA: TGTGCCAGCAGCGTTAGCGGGAGCGCCACCGGGGAGCTGTTTTTT. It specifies CASSVSGSATGELFF.